This TCR beta chain was captured in a study of blood T cell repertoires in COVID-19. Study information: The United States, Italy and Spain supplied acute and convalescent COVID-19 samples. In each case, the material was cDNA or gDNA derived from T cells, B-cell-depleted T cells, or PBMCs.

With 5 bases clipped from V and 4 bases from J, the junction kept 5 bases outside the gene matches. The CDR3 runs 14 residues. The V gene's germline CDR1 is LGHNT and CDR2 FRNRAP. As processed by the authors: Estimated nucleated cell counts came from reference gene primer amplification. Generated by immunoSEQ multiplex PCR, the TCRdb table keeps only in-frame clones and is missing some. That table furnishes V, J and clone size, whereas the DNA furnished D and trimming. The sample lists 250,000 or so clones; nearly 90% were seen once. The rearrangement uses TRBV12-5 and TRBJ1-2, with TRBD1 identical over 9 bases. The receptor's source is a woman aged 35 to 49 who had recovered from COVID-19. Sequencing input: peripheral blood. CDR3 nucleotide sequence: TGTGCTAGTGGTGCAGGGACAGGGAGCTATGGCTACACCTTC. Protein sequence: CASGAGTGSYGYTF. Full variable domain (missing parts from reference TRBV12-5 and TRBJ1-2): DARVTQTPRHKVTEMGQEVTMRCQPILGHNTVFWYRQTMMQGLELLAYFRNRAPLDDSGMPKDRFSAEMPDATLATLKIQPSEPRDSAVYFCASGAGTGSYGYTFGSGTRLTVV.